This entry lists 23 T cell receptor beta chains sequenced from one sample in a study of tissue T cells after allogeneic stem cell transplantation. The repertoire was sequenced with immunoSEQ multiplex PCR; TCRdb's copy has only in-frame clones and lacks some. The sample contains roughly 790 clones, 39% of which appear only once. The sample in question was transverse colon tissue, obtained at autopsy. All receptors come from a female patient aged 40-69 years with steroid-refractory graft-versus-host disease after an allogeneic stem cell transplant. Some T cells may arise from the graft donor.

V and J are TRBV18 and TRBJ1-1; 8 bases line up with TRBD1. This CDR3 spans 13 amino acids. J was trimmed by 5 bases and V by 5 bases; bases with no gene match: 4. Germline assignment: CDR1 KGHSH and CDR2 LQKENI. CDR3: CASSTGGGTEAFF. CDR3 bases: TGTGCCAGCTCAACAGGGGGAGGTACTGAAGCTTTCTTT.

V is TRBV6-5 and J is TRBJ1-2, with TRBD1 matching 7 bases. Germline CDR1 MNHEY, CDR2 SVGAGI. Trimming at V came to 4 bases and at J to 6 bases, leaving 8 bases not matched to a gene. The CDR3 is 14 residues long. DNA of the CDR3: TGTGCCAGCAGTTTCCTGGGACAGCTCCATGGCTACACCTTC. Protein product: CASSFLGQLHGYTF.

This sequence joins TRBV10-2 and TRBJ2-2; 8 positions match TRBD2. This CDR3 is 14 amino acids long. Germline V gives CDR1 WSHSY, CDR2 SAAADI. J gave up 4 bases and V 10 bases, and 8 bases lay outside the gene matches. Written as DNA, the CDR3 is TGCGCCATCCTGCGGGGGGCCGGCACCGGGGAGCTGTTTTTT. This codes for CAILRGAGTGELFF.

V gene TRBV5-6 combines with J gene TRBJ2-7, with 16 bases aligning to TRBD2. Germline V gene lookup returns CDR1 SGHDT and CDR2 YYEEEE. Trimming cost V 3 bases and J 2 bases; bases outside gene matches: 2. This CDR3 has 16 amino acids. Here the CDR3 DNA reads TGTGCCAGCAGCTGGGGGACTAGCGGGAGGGCCTACGAGCAGTACTTC. Its protein product is CASSWGTSGRAYEQYF.

The chain carries TRBV24-1 and TRBJ1-2, with 7 bases fitting TRBD1. This CDR3 has 15 amino acids. Germline assignment: CDR1 KGHDR and CDR2 SFDVKD. The J segment lost 6 bases and the V segment lost 5 bases, leaving 11 bases of the junction unmatched. The CDR3 DNA follows: TGTGCCACCAGTGCCTGGGAGGGACAGATCCATGGCTACACCTTC. Translation: CATSAWEGQIHGYTF.

The genes are TRBV29-1 and TRBJ2-7; D could derive from TRBD1 or TRBD2 (5 bases each). The CDR3 is 13 amino acids. Germline values: CDR1 SQVTM, CDR2 ANQGSEA. The V end was cut by 6 bases, the J end by 0 bases, with 12 bases between. The CDR3 sequence: CSVRDGRSYEQYF. The CDR3 nucleotides read TGCAGCGTCCGGGACGGTCGCTCCTACGAGCAGTACTTC.

This clone is classed as large. The CDR3 loop reads CASSAGTYGANVLTF. For the CDR3, the DNA is TGCGCCAGCAGCGCAGGGACTTATGGGGCCAACGTCCTGACTTTC. V is TRBV5-1 and J is TRBJ2-6, with D perhaps matching TRBD2 (6 bases). The germline V gene encodes CDR1 SGHRS and CDR2 YFSETQ. Trimming stripped 4 bases from V and 3 bases from J, with 11 bases between. CDR3 length equals 15 residues.

The chain carries TRBV5-1 and TRBJ2-5; D is unclear. Looked up from germline, CDR1 is SGHRS and CDR2 is YFSETQ. V was pared by 4 bases and J by 2 bases, with 3 bases between. CDR3 length: 11 residues. The CDR3 DNA reads as TGCGCCAGCAGCGGTCAAGAGACCCAGTACTTC. This gives the protein CASSGQETQYF.

The V and J genes are TRBV13 and TRBJ1-2; 7 positions agree with TRBD1. This CDR3 is 14 amino acids long. Germline loops: CDR1 PRHDT, CDR2 FYEKMQ (reference sequence). After removal of 7 bases from V and 7 bases from J, the junction contained 12 bases not matched to a gene. The CDR3 loop is CASNPPRGRGGYTF. Written as DNA, the CDR3 is TGTGCCAGCAACCCCCCAAGGGGGCGGGGTGGCTACACCTTC.

This chain uses TRBV3-1 (or the pseudogene TRBV3-2) with TRBJ1-1; D unresolved. V was cut by 0 bases and J by 11 bases, with 13 bases left in between. The CDR3 loop spans 13 amino acids. Looked up from germline, CDR1 is LGHDT and CDR2 is YNNKEL (reference sequence). The CDR3 spells CASSQDLVAVAFF. The CDR3 region has the DNA TGTGCCAGCAGCCAAGATTTAGTGGCAGTTGCTTTCTTT.

Within the sample, this clone is medium-sized. The rearrangement uses TRBV18 and TRBJ1-5; D is uncertain. Germline values: CDR1 KGHSH, CDR2 LQKENI. The ends were cut back, 4 bases at V and 3 bases at J, with 7 bases in the middle. There are 13 residues in the CDR3. CDR3 sequence: CASSLQDNQPQHF. The CDR3 DNA reads as TGTGCCAGCTCACTTCAGGACAATCAGCCCCAGCATTTT.

This clone has a handful of counts. This chain connects TRBV5-6 to TRBJ1-4, with D possibly being TRBD1 (5 bases). Germline CDR1 is SGHDT and CDR2 is YYEEEE. The CDR3 has 15 residues. The V end was cut by 1 base, the J end by 6 bases, with 13 bases between. CDR3 coding DNA: TGTGCCAGCAGCTTGTTTTTCGACAGAGATGAAAAACTGTTTTTT. The encoded protein is CASSLFFDRDEKLFF.

The chain links TRBV3-1 (or the pseudogene TRBV3-2) to TRBJ1-1; D gene uncertain. Germline V gene data show CDR1 as LGHDT and CDR2 as YNNKEL (reference sequence). The CDR3 runs to 13 residues. V was clipped by 4 bases and J by 2 bases, with 8 bases between them. CDR3 nucleotide sequence: TGTGCCAGCAGCCGCCAAATCAACACTGAAGCTTTCTTT. As protein: CASSRQINTEAFF.

The chain is built from TRBV10-3 and TRBJ2-7; no clear D. Trimming stripped 5 bases from V and 2 bases from J, with 7 bases between. Germline-derived CDR1 and CDR2 are ENHRY and SYGVKD. The CDR3 consists of 12 residues. CDR3 DNA sequence: TGTGCCATCAGTTTTGGGGCCTACGAGCAGTACTTC. The encoded protein is CAISFGAYEQYF.

This clone is medium-sized. The rearrangement uses TRBV5-1 and TRBJ2-7, with TRBD2 as a possible D gene (5 bases). Germline V gives CDR1 SGHRS, CDR2 YFSETQ. This CDR3 is 12 amino acids long. V gave up 3 bases and J gave up 3 bases, with 7 bases separating them. The CDR3: CASSSRGYEQYF. The CDR3 DNA reads TGCGCCAGCAGCTCCCGGGGCTACGAGCAGTACTTC.

The CDR3 DNA is TGTGCCACCAGCCGGCAGCCCGTGGATACGCAGTATTTT. Encoded protein: CATSRQPVDTQYF. This rearrangement joins TRBV15 to TRBJ2-3; D remains ambiguous. Per germline, CDR1 LNHNV and CDR2 YYDKDF (reference sequence). V shed 5 bases and J shed 6 bases, with 12 bases lying between them. This CDR3 comprises 13 residues.

The chain couples TRBV6-4 to TRBJ2-6, with 10 bases aligning to TRBD1. Trimming removed 8 bases from V and 1 base from J; junction bases left unmatched: 8. There are 17 residues in the CDR3. Germline CDR1 and CDR2: MRHNA and SNTAGT. The DNA for the CDR3 is TGTGCCAGCTCACCGGGACAGGGGTATTCTGGGGCCAACGTCCTGACTTTC. This codes for CASSPGQGYSGANVLTF.

This clone was observed a handful of times. V usage is TRBV7-2 and J usage is TRBJ2-4, with 11 bases aligning to TRBD1. The trim removed 5 bases at V and 8 bases at J, leaving 5 bases unmatched. The CDR3 length is 14 residues. The germline gives CDR1 SGHTA, CDR2 FQGNSA. CDR3 sequence: CASSPGTGGDIQYF. CDR3 coding DNA: TGTGCCAGCAGCCCTGGGACAGGGGGGGACATTCAGTACTTC.

This clone is hyperexpanded in the sample. The chain carries TRBV2 and TRBJ2-7; 8 nucleotides agree with TRBD1. This CDR3 spans 14 amino acids. CDR1 and CDR2 (germline): SNHLY, FYNNEI. After removal of 6 bases from V and 4 bases from J, the junction contained 8 bases not matched to a gene. CDR3 sequence (DNA): TGTGCCAGCAGGCCCCAGGGGGCGGCTTACGAGCAGTACTTC. This codes for CASRPQGAAYEQYF.

This chain joins TRBV29-1 and TRBJ2-3; D is unresolved. This CDR3 contains 17 residues. CDR1 and CDR2 from the germline V gene are SQVTM and ANQGSEA. The germline V and J ends were trimmed by 0 bases and 6 bases, with 22 bases remaining between them. CDR3 loop: CSVEDRGSPEDRDTQYF. As DNA, the CDR3 is TGCAGCGTTGAAGATCGTGGCAGCCCTGAGGACCGTGATACGCAGTATTTT.

By share, this clone ranks as medium-sized. The rearrangement links TRBV7-8 to TRBJ2-7; D possibly matches TRBD1 or TRBD2 (5 bases each). Germline CDR1 is SGHVS and CDR2 is FQNEAQ. Deletions cut 1 base from V and 0 bases from J, with 13 bases between. This CDR3 is 16 amino acids long. CDR3 region: CASSLVVGTGSYEQYF. The CDR3, as DNA: TGTGCCAGCAGCTTAGTCGTAGGGACGGGCTCCTACGAGCAGTACTTC.

This chain connects TRBV4-1 to TRBJ1-3; tentatively, D is TRBD1 (5 bases). Germline V gene data show CDR1 as MGHRA and CDR2 as YSYEKL. The length of the CDR3 is 14 residues. Deletions cut 6 bases from V and 0 bases from J, with 9 bases between. As DNA, the CDR3 is TGCGCCAGCAGGTTGGGGACCTCTGGAAACACCATATATTTT. It translates to CASRLGTSGNTIYF.

This clone is deemed medium-sized. The V gene is TRBV28, the J gene TRBJ1-1, with TRBD1 as a possible D gene (5 bases). With 6 bases removed from V and 7 bases from J, the gap between germline ends came to 18 bases. The CDR3 consists of 14 residues. CDR1 and CDR2 (germline): MDHEN, SYDVKM. CDR3 nucleotide sequence: TGTGCCAGCAGCACGAAACTAAGGGGCGGTGAAGCTTTCTTT. Translated, it gives CASSTKLRGGEAFF.